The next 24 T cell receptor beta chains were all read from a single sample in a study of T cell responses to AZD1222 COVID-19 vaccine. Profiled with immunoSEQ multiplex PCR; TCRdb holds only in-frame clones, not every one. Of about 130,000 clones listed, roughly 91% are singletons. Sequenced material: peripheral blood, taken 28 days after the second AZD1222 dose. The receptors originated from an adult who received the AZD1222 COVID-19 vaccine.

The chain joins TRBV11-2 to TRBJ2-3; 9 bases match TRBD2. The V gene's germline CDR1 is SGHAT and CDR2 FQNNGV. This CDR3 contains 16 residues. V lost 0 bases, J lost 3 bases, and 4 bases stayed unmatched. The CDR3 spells CASSLEAGGPTDTQYF. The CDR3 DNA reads TGTGCCAGCAGCTTAGAGGCGGGAGGGCCAACAGATACGCAGTATTTT.

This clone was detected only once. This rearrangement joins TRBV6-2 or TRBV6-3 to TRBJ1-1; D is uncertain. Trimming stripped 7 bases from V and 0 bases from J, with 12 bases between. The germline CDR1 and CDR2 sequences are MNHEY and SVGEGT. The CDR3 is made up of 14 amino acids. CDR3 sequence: CASTPQRVNTEAFF. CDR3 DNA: TGTGCCAGCACCCCCCAGAGGGTGAACACTGAAGCTTTCTTT.

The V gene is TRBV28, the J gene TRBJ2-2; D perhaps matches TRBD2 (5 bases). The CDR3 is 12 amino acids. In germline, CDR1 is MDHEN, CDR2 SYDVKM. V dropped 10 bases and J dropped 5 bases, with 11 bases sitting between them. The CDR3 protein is CAIQTGTGELFF. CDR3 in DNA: TGTGCCATCCAAACGGGGACCGGGGAGCTGTTTTTT.

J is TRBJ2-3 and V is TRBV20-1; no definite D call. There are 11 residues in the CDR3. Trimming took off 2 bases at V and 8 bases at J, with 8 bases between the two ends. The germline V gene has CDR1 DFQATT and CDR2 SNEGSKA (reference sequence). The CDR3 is CSARLAPTQYF. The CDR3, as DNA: TGCAGTGCTAGACTGGCCCCTACGCAGTATTTT.

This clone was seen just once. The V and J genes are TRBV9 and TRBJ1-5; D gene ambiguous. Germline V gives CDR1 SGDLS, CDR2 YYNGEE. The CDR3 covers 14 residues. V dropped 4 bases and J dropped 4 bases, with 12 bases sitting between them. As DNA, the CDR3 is TGTGCCAGCAGCCCAGAGGCAGCGAATCAGCCCCAGCATTTT. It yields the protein CASSPEAANQPQHF.

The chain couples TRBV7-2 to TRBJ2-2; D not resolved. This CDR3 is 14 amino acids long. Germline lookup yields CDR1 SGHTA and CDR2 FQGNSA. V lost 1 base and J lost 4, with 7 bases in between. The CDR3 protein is CASSLERATGELFF. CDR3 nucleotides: TGTGCCAGCAGCTTAGAAAGAGCCACCGGGGAGCTGTTTTTT.

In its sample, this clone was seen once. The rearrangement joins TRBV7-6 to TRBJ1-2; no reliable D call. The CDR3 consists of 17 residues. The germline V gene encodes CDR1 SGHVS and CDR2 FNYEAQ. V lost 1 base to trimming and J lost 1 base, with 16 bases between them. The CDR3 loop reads CASSLGSRLADNYGYTF. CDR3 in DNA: TGTGCCAGCAGCTTAGGTAGTCGGTTGGCAGATAACTATGGCTACACCTTC.

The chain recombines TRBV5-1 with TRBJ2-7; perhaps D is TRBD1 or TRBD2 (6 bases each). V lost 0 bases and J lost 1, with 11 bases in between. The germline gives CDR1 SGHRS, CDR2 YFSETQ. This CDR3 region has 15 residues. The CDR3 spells CASSLVVGGSYEQYF. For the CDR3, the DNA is TGCGCCAGCAGCTTGGTGGTAGGGGGGTCCTACGAGCAGTACTTC.

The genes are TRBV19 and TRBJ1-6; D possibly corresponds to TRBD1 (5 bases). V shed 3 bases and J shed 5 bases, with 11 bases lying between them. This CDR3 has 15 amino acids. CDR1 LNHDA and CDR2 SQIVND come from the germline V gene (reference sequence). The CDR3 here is CASSMRGRNNSPLHF. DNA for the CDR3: TGTGCCAGTAGTATGAGGGGTCGAAATAATTCACCCCTCCACTTT. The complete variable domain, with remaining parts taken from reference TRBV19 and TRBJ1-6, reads DGGITQSPKYLFRKEGQNVTLSCEQNLNHDAMYWYRQDPGQGLRLIYYSQIVNDFQKGDIAEGYSVSREKKESFPLTVTSAQKNPTAFYLCASSMRGRNNSPLHFGNGTRLTVT.

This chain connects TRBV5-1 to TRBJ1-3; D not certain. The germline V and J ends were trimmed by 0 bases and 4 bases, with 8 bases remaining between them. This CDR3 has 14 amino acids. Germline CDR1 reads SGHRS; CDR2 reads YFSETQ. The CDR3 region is CASSLAANGNTIYF. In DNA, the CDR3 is TGCGCCAGCAGCTTGGCAGCGAACGGAAACACCATATATTTT.

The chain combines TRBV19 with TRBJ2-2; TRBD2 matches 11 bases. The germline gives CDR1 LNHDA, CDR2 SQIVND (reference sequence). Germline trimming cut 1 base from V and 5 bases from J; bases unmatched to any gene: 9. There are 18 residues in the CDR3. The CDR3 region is CASSIGRASGRRTGELFF. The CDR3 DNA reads TGTGCCAGTAGTATAGGTAGGGCTAGCGGGAGGAGGACCGGGGAGCTGTTTTTT. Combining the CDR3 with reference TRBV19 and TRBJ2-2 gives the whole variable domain DGGITQSPKYLFRKEGQNVTLSCEQNLNHDAMYWYRQDPGQGLRLIYYSQIVNDFQKGDIAEGYSVSREKKESFPLTVTSAQKNPTAFYLCASSIGRASGRRTGELFFGEGSRLTVL.

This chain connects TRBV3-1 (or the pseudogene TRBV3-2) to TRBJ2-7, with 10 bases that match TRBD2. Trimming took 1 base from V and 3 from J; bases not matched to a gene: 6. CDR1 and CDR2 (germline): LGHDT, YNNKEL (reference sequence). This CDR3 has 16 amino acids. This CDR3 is CASSQARTSGHYEQYF. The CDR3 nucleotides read TGTGCCAGCAGCCAAGCAAGGACTAGCGGCCACTACGAGCAGTACTTC.

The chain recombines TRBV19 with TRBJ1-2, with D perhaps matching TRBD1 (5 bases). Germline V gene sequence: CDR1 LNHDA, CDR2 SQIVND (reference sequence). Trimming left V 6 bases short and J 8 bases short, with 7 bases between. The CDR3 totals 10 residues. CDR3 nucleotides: TGTGCCAGTAGGCGGGGGGGCTACACCTTC. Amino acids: CASRRGGYTF.

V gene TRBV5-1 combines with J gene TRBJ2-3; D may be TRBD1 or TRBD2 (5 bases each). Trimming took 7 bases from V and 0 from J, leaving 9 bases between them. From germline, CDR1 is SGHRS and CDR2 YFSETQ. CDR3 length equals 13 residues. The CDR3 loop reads CASLGPSTDTQYF. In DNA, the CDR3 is TGCGCCAGCTTGGGACCGAGCACAGATACGCAGTATTTT.

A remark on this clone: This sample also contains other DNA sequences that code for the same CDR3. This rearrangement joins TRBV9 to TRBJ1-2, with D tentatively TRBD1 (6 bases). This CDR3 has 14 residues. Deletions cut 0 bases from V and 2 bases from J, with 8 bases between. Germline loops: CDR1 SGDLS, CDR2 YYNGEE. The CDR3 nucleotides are TGTGCCAGCAGCGTAGCACAGGGAAACTATGGCTACACCTTC. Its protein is CASSVAQGNYGYTF.

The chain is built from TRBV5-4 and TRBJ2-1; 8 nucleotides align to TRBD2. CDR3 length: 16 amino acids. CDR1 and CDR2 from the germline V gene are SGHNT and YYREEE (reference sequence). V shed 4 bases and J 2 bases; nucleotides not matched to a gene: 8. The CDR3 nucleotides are TGTGCCAGCAGCCGCGAAGCGGGAGCAACCTACAATGAGCAGTTCTTC. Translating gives CASSREAGATYNEQFF.

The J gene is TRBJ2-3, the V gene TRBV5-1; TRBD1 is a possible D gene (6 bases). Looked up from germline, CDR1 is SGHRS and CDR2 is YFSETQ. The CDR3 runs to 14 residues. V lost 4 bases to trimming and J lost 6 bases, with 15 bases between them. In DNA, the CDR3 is TGCGCCAGCAGCGGGAACTCAGGGGAGGATACGCAGTATTTT. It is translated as CASSGNSGEDTQYF.

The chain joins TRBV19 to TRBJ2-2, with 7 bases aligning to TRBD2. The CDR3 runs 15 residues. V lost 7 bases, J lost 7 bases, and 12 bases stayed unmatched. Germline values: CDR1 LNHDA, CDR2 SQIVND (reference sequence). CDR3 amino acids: CASTTPRGFDGELFF. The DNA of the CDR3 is TGTGCCAGTACCACTCCGCGGGGGTTCGACGGGGAGCTGTTTTTT.

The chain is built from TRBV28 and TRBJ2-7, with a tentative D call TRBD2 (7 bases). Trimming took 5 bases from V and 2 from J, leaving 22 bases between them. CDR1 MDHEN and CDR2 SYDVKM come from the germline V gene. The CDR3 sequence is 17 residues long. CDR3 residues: CASSLGGGGSRPYEQYF. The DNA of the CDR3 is TGTGCCAGCAGTCTTGGGGGGGGCGGGAGCCGACCCTACGAGCAGTACTTC.

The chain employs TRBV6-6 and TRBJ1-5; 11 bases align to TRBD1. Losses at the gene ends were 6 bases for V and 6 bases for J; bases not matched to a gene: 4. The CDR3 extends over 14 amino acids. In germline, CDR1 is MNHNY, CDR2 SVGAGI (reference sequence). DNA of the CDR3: TGTGCCAGCAGGGGACAGGGGGAAGCTCAGCCCCAGCATTTT. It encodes CASRGQGEAQPQHF.

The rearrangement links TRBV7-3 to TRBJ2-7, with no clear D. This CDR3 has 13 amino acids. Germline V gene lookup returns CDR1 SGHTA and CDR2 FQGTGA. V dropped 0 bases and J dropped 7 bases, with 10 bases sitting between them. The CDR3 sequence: CASSLTPALEQYF. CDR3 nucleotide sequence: TGTGCCAGCAGCTTAACCCCGGCGCTGGAGCAGTACTTC.

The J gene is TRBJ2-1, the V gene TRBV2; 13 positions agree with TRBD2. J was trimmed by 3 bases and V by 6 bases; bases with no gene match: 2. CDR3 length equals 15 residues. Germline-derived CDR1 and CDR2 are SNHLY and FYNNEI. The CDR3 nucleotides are TGTGCCAGCAGACGACTAGCGGGAGGCTACAATGAGCAGTTCTTC. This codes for CASRRLAGGYNEQFF.

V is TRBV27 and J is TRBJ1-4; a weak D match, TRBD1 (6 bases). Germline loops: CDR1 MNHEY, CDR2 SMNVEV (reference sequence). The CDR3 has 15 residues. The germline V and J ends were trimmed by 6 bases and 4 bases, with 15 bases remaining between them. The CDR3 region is CASSPTGQINEKLFF. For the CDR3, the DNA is TGTGCCAGCAGCCCTACGGGACAAATTAATGAAAAACTGTTTTTT.

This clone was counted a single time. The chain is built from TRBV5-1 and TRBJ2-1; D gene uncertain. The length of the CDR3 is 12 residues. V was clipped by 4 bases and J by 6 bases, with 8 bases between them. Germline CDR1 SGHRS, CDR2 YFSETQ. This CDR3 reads CASSQRTNEQFF. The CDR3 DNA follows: TGCGCCAGCAGCCAGAGGACCAATGAGCAGTTCTTC.